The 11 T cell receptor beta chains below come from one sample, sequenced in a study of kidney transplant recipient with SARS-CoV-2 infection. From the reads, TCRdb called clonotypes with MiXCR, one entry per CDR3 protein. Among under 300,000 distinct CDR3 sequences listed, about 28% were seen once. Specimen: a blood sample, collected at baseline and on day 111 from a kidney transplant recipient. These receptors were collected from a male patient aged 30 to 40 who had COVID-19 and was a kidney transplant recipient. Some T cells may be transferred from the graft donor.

CDR3 sequence reads: CSVVRDEGLHEQFF. CDR3 in DNA: TGCAGCGTGGTACGGGACGAAGGATTACATGAGCAGTTCTTC. This chain joins TRBV29-1 and TRBJ2-1; the D gene could be TRBD1 or TRBD2 (5 bases each). V lost 6 bases to trimming and J lost 8 bases, with 20 bases between them. The CDR3 runs 14 residues. Germline V gene lookup returns CDR1 SQVTM and CDR2 ANQGSEA.

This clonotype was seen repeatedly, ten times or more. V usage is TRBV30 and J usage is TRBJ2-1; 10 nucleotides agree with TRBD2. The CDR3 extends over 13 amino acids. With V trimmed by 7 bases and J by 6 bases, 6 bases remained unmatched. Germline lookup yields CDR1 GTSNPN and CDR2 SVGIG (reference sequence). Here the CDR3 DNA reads TGTGCCTCGAACGAGCGGGAGGGCAATGAGCAGTTCTTC. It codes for CASNEREGNEQFF.

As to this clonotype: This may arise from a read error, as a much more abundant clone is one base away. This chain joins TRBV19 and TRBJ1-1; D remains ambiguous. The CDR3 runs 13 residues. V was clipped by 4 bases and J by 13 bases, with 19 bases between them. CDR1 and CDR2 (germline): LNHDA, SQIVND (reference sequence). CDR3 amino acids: CASSTEEKQRSFF. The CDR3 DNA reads TGTGCCAGTAGTACCGAAGAGAAACAGAGGAGTTTCTTT. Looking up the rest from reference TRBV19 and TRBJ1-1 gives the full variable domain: DGGITQSPKYLFRKEGQNVTLSCEQNLNHDAMYWYRQDPGQGLRLIYYSQIVNDFQKGDIAEGYSVSREKKESFPLTVTSAQKNPTAFYLCASSTEEKQRSFFGQGTRLTVV.

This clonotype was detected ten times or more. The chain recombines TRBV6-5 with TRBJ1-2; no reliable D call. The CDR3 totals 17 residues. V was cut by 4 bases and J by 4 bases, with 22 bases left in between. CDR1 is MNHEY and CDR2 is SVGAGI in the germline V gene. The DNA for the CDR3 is TGTGCCAGCAGTTGGTCAAACTCTATGCGAAAGACCTATGGCTACACCTTC. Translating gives CASSWSNSMRKTYGYTF.

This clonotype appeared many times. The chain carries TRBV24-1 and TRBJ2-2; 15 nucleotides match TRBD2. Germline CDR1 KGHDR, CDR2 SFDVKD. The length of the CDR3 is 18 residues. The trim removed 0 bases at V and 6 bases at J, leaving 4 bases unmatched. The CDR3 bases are TGTGCCACCAGTGATTTGCCGAGGACTAGCGGGGGGGCCGGGGAGCTGTTTTTT. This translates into CATSDLPRTSGGAGELFF.

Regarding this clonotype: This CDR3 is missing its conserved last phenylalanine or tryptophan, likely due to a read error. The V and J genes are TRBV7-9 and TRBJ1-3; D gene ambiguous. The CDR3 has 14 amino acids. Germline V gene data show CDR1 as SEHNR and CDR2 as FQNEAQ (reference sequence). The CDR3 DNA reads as TGTACCAGCATAGACGGGAGCTCTGGAAACACCATATATTCT. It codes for CTSIDGSSGNTIYS.

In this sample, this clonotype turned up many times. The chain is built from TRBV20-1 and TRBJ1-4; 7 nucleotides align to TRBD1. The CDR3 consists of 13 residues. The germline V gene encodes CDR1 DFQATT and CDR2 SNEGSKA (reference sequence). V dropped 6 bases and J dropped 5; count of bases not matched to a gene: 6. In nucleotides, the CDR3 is TGCAGTGCGAGACAGGGTACCAATGAAAAACTGTTTTTT. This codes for CSARQGTNEKLFF.

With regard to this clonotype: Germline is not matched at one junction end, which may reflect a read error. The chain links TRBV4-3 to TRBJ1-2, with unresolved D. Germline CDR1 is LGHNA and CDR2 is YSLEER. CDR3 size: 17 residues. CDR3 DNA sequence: TGCGCCAGCAGCTGTGAGAAAGGACGTCGAAAGACCTATGGCCACACCTTC. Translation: CASSCEKGRRKTYGHTF.

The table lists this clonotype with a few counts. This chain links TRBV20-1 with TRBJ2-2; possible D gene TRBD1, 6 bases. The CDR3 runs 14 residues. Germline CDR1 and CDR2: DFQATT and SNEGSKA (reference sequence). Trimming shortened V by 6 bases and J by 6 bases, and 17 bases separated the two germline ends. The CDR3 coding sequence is TGCAGTGCGCGGTCCGGGACATGGGCCGGGGAGCTGTTTTTT. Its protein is CSARSGTWAGELFF.

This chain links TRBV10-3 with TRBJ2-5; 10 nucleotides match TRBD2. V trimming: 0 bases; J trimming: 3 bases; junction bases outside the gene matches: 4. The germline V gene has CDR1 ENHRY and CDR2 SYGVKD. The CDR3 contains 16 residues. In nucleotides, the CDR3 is TGTGCCATCAGTGAGTCGTTAGGGACTAGCGAAGAGACCCAGTACTTC. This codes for CAISESLGTSEETQYF.

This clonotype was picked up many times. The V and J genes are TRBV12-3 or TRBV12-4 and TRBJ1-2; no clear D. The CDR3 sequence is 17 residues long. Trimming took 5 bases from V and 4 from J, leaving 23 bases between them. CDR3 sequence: CASSHTATAGKTYGYTF. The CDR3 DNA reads TGTGCCAGCAGTCACACCGCCACAGCAGGAAAGACCTATGGCTACACCTTC.